Presented here are 4 T cell receptor beta chains from one specimen sequenced in a study of lymphopenia after photon versus proton radiotherapy. Measured with immunoSEQ multiplex PCR; TCRdb has only the in-frame clones, and not every one. The repertoire holds roughly 150,000 clones, with 70% to 90% as singletons. The sample consisted of peripheral blood, taken from a patient treated with photon-based radiotherapy. Receptors were obtained from a man aged 45 to 65 with gastric cancer.

The table lists this clone with a count of one. The same CDR3 arises from other DNA sequences in this sample as well. The V call is TRBV7-9, the J call TRBJ1-2; 8 bases agree with TRBD1. The CDR3 spans 13 residues. Germline CDR1 reads SEHNR; CDR2 reads FQNEAQ (reference sequence). The V gene end was trimmed by 6 bases and the J gene end by 2 bases; junction bases not matched to a gene: 2. The CDR3 protein is CASSAGGNYGYTF. The CDR3 DNA is TGTGCCAGCAGTGCAGGGGGCAACTATGGCTACACCTTC.

The rearrangement joins TRBV27 to TRBJ2-1; 9 nucleotides align to TRBD2. The CDR3 is 13 amino acids. V shed 2 bases and J 15 bases; nucleotides not matched to a gene: 8. The germline CDR1 and CDR2 sequences are MNHEY and SMNVEV (reference sequence). Here the CDR3 DNA reads TGTGCCAGCAGTTTACCCCTAGCGGGACTCAGGTTCTTC. Translated: CASSLPLAGLRFF.

J is TRBJ1-4 and V is TRBV6-1; D remains ambiguous. CDR3 length: 14 amino acids. Germline-derived CDR1 and CDR2 are MNHNS and SASEGT. The germline V and J ends were trimmed by 10 bases and 2 bases, with 14 bases remaining between them. The CDR3 DNA reads as TGTGCCACCCAAAGAGGCCTTACTAATGAAAAACTGTTTTTT. Its protein product is CATQRGLTNEKLFF.

This sequence joins TRBV7-2 and TRBJ2-5, with D maybe TRBD1 (6 bases). The CDR3 loop spans 14 amino acids. Germline CDR1 is SGHTA and CDR2 is FQGNSA. Trimming left V 5 bases short and J 2 bases short, with 12 bases between. The CDR3 here is CASSRDTVQETQYF. The CDR3 nucleotides read TGTGCCAGCAGCAGGGACACAGTACAAGAGACCCAGTACTTC.